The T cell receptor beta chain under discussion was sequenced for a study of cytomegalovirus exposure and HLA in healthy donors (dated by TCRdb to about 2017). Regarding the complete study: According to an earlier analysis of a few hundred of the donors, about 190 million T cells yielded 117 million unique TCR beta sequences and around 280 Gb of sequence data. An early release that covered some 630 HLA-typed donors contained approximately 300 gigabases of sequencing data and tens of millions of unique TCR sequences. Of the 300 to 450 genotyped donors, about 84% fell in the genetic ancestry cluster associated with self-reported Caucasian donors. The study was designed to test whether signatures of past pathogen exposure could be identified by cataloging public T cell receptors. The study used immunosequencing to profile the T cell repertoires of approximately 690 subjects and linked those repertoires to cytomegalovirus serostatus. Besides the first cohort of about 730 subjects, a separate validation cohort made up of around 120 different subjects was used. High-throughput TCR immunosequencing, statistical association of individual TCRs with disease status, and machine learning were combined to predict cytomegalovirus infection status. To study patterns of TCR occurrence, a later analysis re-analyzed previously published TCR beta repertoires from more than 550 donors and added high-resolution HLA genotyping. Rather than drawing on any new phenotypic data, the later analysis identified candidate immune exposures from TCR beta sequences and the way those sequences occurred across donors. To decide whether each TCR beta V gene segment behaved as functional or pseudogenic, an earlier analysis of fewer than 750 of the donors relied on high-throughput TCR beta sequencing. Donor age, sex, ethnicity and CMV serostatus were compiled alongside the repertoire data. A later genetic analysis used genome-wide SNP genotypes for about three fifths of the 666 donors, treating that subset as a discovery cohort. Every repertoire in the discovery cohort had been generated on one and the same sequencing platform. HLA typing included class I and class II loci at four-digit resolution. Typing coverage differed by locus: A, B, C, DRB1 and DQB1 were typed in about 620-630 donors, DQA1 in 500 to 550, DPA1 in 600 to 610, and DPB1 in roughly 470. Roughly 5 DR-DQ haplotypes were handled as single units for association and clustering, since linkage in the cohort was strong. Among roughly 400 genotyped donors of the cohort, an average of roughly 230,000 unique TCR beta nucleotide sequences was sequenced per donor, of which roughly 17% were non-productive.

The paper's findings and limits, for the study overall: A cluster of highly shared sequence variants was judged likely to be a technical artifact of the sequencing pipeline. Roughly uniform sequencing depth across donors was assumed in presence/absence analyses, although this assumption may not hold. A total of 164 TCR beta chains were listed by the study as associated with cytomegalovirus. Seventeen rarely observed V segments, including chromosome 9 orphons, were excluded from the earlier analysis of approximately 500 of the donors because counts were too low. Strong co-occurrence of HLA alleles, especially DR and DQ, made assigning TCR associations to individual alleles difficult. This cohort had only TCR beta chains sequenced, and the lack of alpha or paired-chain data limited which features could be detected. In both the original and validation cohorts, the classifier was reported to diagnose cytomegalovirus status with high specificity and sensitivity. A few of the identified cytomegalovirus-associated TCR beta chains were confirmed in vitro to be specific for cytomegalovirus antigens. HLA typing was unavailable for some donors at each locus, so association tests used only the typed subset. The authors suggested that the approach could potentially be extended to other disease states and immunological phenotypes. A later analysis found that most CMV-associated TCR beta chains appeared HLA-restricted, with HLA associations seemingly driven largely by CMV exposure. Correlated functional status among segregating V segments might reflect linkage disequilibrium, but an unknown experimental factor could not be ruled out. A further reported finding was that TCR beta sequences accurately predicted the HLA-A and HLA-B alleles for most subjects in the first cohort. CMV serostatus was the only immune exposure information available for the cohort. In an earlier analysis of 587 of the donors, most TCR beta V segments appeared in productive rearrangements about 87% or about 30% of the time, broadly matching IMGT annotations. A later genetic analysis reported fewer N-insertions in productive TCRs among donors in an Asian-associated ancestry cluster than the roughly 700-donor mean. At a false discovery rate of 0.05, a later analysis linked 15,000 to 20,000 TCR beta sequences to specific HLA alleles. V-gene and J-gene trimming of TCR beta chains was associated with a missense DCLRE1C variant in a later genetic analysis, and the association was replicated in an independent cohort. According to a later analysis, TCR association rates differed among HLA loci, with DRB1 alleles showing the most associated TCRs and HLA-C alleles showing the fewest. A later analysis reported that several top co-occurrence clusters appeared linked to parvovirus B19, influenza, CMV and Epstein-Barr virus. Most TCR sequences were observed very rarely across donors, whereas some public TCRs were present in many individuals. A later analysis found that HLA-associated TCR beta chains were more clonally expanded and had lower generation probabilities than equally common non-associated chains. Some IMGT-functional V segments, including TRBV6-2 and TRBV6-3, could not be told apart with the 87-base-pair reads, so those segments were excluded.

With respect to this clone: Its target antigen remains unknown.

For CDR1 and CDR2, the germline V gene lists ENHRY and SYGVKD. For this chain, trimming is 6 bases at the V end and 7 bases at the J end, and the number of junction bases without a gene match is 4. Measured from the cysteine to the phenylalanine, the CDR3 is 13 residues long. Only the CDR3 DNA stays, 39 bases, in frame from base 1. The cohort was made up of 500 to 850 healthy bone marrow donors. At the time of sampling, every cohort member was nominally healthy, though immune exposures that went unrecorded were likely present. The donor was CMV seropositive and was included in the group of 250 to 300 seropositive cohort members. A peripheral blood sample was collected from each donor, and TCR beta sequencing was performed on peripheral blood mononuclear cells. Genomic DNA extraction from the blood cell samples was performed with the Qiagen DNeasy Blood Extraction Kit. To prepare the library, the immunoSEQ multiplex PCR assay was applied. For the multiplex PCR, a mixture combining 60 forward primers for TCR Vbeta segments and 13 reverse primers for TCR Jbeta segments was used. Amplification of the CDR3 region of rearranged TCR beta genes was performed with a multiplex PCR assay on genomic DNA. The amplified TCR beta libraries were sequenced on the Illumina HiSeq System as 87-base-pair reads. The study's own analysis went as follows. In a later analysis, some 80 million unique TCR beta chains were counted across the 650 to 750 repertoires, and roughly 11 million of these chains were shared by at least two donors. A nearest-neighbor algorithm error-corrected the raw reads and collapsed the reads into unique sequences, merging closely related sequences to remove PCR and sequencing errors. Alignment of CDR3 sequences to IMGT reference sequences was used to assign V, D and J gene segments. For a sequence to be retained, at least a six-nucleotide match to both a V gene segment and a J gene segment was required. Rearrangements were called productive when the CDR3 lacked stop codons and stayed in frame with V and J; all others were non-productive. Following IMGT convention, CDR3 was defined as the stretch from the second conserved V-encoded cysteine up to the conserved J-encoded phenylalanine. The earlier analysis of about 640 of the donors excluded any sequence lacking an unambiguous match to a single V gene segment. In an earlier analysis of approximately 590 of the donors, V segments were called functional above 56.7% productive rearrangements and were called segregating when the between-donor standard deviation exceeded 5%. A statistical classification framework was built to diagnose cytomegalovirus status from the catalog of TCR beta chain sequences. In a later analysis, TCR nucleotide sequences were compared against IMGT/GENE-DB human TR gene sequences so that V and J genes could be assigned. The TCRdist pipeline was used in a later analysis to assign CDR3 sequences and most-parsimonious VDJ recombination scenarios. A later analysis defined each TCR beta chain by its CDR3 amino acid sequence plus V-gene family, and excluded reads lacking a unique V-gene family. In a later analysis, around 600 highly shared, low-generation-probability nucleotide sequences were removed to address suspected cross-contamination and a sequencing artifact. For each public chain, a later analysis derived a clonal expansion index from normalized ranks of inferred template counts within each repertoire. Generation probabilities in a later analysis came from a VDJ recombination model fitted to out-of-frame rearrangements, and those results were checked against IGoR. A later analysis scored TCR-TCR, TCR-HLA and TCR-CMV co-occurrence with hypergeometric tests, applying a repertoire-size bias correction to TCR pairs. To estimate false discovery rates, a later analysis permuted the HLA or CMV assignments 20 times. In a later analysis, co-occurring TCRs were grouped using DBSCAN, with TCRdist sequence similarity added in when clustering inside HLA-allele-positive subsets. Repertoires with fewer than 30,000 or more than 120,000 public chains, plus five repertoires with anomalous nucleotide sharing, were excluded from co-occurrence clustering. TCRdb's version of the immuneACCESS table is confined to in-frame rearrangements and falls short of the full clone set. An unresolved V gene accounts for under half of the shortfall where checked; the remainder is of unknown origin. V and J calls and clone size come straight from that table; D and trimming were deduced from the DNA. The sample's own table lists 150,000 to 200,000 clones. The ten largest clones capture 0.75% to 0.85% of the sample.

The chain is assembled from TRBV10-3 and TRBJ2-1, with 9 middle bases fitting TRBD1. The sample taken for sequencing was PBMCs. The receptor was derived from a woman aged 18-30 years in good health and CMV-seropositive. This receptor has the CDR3 CAIRPGQGNEQFF. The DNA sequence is TGTGCCATCAGACCGGGACAGGGAAATGAGCAGTTCTTC.